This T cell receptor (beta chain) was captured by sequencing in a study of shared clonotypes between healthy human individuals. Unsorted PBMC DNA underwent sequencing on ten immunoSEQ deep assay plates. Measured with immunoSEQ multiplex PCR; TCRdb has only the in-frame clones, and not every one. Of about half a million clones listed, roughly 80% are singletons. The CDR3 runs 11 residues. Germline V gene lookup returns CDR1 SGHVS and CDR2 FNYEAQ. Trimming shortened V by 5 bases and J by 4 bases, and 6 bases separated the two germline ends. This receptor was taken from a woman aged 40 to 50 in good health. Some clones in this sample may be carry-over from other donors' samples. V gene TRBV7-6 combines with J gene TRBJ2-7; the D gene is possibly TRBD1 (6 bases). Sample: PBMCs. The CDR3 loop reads CASSGQYEQYF. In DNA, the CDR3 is TGTGCCAGCAGCGGACAGTACGAGCAGTACTTC.